Here is one TCR beta chain with its context. The sample comes from a study of blood T cell repertoires in COVID-19. Measured with immunoSEQ multiplex PCR; TCRdb has only the in-frame clones, and not every one. The repertoire holds 200,000 to 250,000 clones, with about 82% as singletons. This TCR was recovered from a woman aged 45 to 65 who had recovered from COVID-19. Sample: PBMCs or T cells enriched from blood (not recorded which).

The CDR3 sequence is CASSRDSANSPLHF. Written as DNA, the CDR3 is TGTGCCAGCTCACGGGACAGCGCTAATTCACCCCTCCACTTT. The chain has TRBV18 and TRBJ1-6, with TRBD1 matching over 7 bases. V lost 4 bases, J lost 6 bases, and 3 bases stayed unmatched. CDR1 is KGHSH, CDR2 LQKENI, per germline. This CDR3 is 14 amino acids long.